This T cell receptor (beta chain) was sequenced in a study of PD-1 blockade in classical Hodgkin lymphoma. General study results and limits: Diversity similar to that of newly diagnosed patients was seen at baseline in complete responders.

As concerns this clone: Its matching antigen is unknown.

Time point here: cycle 4 day 1 (C4D1), after 5 to 7 weeks of nivolumab. Each of the patients experienced relapse following autologous stem cell transplantation, and their brentuximab vedotin exposure differed. The assay was immunoSEQ multiplex PCR, and TCRdb's table has in-frame clones only and misses some. The sample has tens of thousands of clones; over 75% are singletons. This sequence originates from a human donor with classical Hodgkin lymphoma. This specimen consisted of peripheral blood mononuclear cells (PBMCs), obtained before the fourth cycle of nivolumab.

CDR3 coding DNA: TGTGCCAGCAGCGTTGGGACAGGGTCTCCCTACGAGCAGTACTTC. This translates into CASSVGTGSPYEQYF. This rearrangement joins TRBV11-3 to TRBJ2-7; TRBD1 matches at 9 bases. After removal of 5 bases from V and 2 bases from J, the junction contained 7 bases not matched to a gene. In germline, CDR1 is SGHNT, CDR2 YENEEA. This CDR3 spans 15 amino acids.